This T cell receptor (beta chain) originates from a study of shared T cell receptors in the human thymus. TCRdb's copy holds only in-frame clones and misses some; the assay was immunoSEQ multiplex PCR. The data hold about 660,000 clones, with approximately 88% observed a single time. This CDR3 has 17 residues. The germline V and J ends were trimmed by 6 bases and 6 bases, with 25 bases remaining between them. Per the germline V gene, CDR1 is MNHEY and CDR2 is SMNVEV (reference sequence). The data were also submitted as part of a second study, on human thymus T cells. That paper notes: Donors were healthy Finnish infants having corrective surgery for congenital heart defects. Thymic and blood repertoires seemed to favor certain V and J genes. Related research described strongly overlapping thymic repertoires in unrelated people.

Sequenced sample: thymocytes. This rearrangement joins TRBV27 to TRBJ2-3, with a tentative D call TRBD2 (6 bases). The receptor was isolated from a boy under two years old with a congenital heart defect. This CDR3 reads CASRGRLAYPPTDTQYF. The CDR3 DNA sequence: TGTGCCAGCAGAGGGAGGCTAGCGTATCCCCCGACGGATACGCAGTATTTT.